One sample yielded the 16 T cell receptor beta chains listed below, sequenced in a study of radiotherapy plus CTLA-4 blockade in lung cancer (dated by TCRdb to the late 2010s). The library relied on the immunoSEQ multiplex PCR assay. In TCRdb, the immuneACCESS table is reduced to in-frame sequences with V and J assigned. These tables do not hold every clone; where another copy was compared, an unresolved V gene accounts for under half, and the others remain unexplained. Here the sample has about 90,000 clones; over 75% occur a single time. Clones ranked in the top ten supply more than 14% of the sample. The input for sequencing was peripheral blood, taken from a patient treated with radiotherapy plus ipilimumab. These TCRs come from a human donor with non-small cell lung cancer that progressed on radiotherapy plus ipilimumab.

The genes are TRBV7-9 and TRBJ2-5, with D perhaps assigned TRBD1 or TRBD2 (5 bases each). V lost 1 base and J 1 base, leaving 16 bases between the germline ends. Per germline, CDR1 SEHNR and CDR2 FQNEAQ (reference sequence). This CDR3 has 17 amino acids. CDR3 in amino acids: CASSLDPLWGIQETQYF. CDR3 in DNA: TGTGCCAGCAGCTTAGACCCCCTCTGGGGGATCCAAGAGACCCAGTACTTC.

With respect to this clone: The germline gene is not matched at one end of the junction; a read error may be the cause. This chain joins TRBV29-1 and TRBJ1-1; TRBD1 might be the D (6 bases). The CDR3 length is 12 residues. CDR1 SQVTM and CDR2 ANQGSEA come from the germline V gene. The CDR3 reads CSAIWTANEALF. The CDR3 DNA is TGCAGCGCTATATGGACAGCGAATGAAGCTCTCTTT.

The CDR3 sequence is CASSRHGLNTGELFF. In DNA, the CDR3 is TGTGCCAGCAGCCGCCACGGACTTAACACCGGGGAGCTGTTTTTT. This rearrangement joins TRBV14 to TRBJ2-2; D perhaps matches TRBD2 (5 bases). V was trimmed by 4 bases and J by 2 bases, leaving 11 bases between them. The length of the CDR3 is 15 residues. Germline CDR1 and CDR2: SGHDN and FVKESK.

The chain links TRBV19 to TRBJ1-4, with D uncertain. Germline lookup yields CDR1 LNHDA and CDR2 SQIVND (reference sequence). The CDR3 loop spans 15 amino acids. V was pared by 4 bases and J by 5 bases, with 14 bases between. The DNA for the CDR3 is TGTGCCAGTAGTACGCACCTCGGGAGCAATGAAAAACTGTTTTTT. Protein: CASSTHLGSNEKLFF.

This chain uses TRBV29-1 with TRBJ2-1; the D is unclear. Deletions cut 0 bases from V and 0 bases from J, with 15 bases between. CDR1 is SQVTM, CDR2 ANQGSEA, per germline. The CDR3 loop spans 17 amino acids. CDR3 bases: TGCAGCGTTGAAGATCATTTCCGGTCCAACTCCTACAATGAGCAGTTCTTC. Translation: CSVEDHFRSNSYNEQFF.

The chain combines TRBV2 with TRBJ2-3; D is perhaps TRBD1 (6 bases). Trimming stripped 6 bases from V and 6 bases from J, with 10 bases between. The length of the CDR3 is 12 residues. CDR1 and CDR2 (germline): SNHLY, FYNNEI. The CDR3 region is CASRATGDTQYF. The DNA of the CDR3 is TGTGCCAGCAGGGCAACAGGGGATACGCAGTATTTT.

The gene calls are TRBV7-9 and TRBJ1-3; the D gene is possibly TRBD1 (5 bases). This CDR3 has 16 residues. Germline assignment: CDR1 SEHNR and CDR2 FQNEAQ (reference sequence). Deletions cut 1 base from V and 1 base from J, with 11 bases between. In DNA form, the CDR3 reads TGTGCCAGCAGCTTAGTAGCGGGGGGTTCTGGAAACACCATATATTTT. Amino acid sequence: CASSLVAGGSGNTIYF. Full variable domain (rest looked up from reference TRBV7-9 and TRBJ1-3): DTGVSQNPRHKITKRGQNVTFRCDPISEHNRLYWYRQTLGQGPEFLTYFQNEAQLEKSRLLSDRFSAERPKGSFSTLEIQRTEQGDSAMYLCASSLVAGGSGNTIYFGEGSWLTVV.

CDR3 bases: TGTGCCAGCACCTTCCCTGCCAACGTCCTGACTTTC. Translated, it gives CASTFPANVLTF. The chain couples TRBV9 to TRBJ2-6; D remains unclear. This CDR3 contains 12 residues. Deletions cut 6 bases from V and 7 bases from J, with 8 bases between. CDR1 and CDR2 (germline): SGDLS, YYNGEE.

The genes are TRBV6-1 and TRBJ2-1; TRBD2 might be the D (6 bases). Germline values: CDR1 MNHNS, CDR2 SASEGT. V lost 5 bases, J lost 7 bases, and 12 bases lay in between. The CDR3 extends over 13 amino acids. The CDR3 reads CASSFLAYNEQFF. The CDR3 nucleotides read TGTGCCAGCAGTTTTCTAGCGTATAATGAGCAGTTCTTC.

The chain uses TRBV4-3 and TRBJ2-2; D ambiguous. CDR1 is LGHNA, CDR2 YSLEER, per germline. This CDR3 contains 15 residues. Deletions cut 1 base from V and 0 bases from J, with 6 bases between. DNA of the CDR3: TGCGCCAGCAGCCAAGCCACGTCGAACACCGGGGAGCTGTTTTTT. Translation gives CASSQATSNTGELFF.

The chain employs TRBV5-1 and TRBJ1-1; 7 nucleotides match TRBD1. J lost 7 bases, V lost 3 bases, and 9 bases had no gene match. The CDR3 is 14 residues long. Per the germline V gene, CDR1 is SGHRS and CDR2 is YFSETQ. The CDR3 sequence is CASSSSGTVGEAFF. For the CDR3, the DNA is TGCGCCAGCAGCTCTTCCGGGACAGTGGGTGAAGCTTTCTTT.

V usage is TRBV5-1 and J usage is TRBJ1-1, with TRBD1 matching over 9 bases. The CDR3 is made up of 15 amino acids. J lost 3 bases, V lost 1 base, and 4 bases had no gene match. Germline CDR1 and CDR2: SGHRS and YFSETQ. The DNA for the CDR3 is TGCGCCAGCAGCTTGCCCGGGACAGGGTACACTGAAGCTTTCTTT. It translates to CASSLPGTGYTEAFF.

The chain couples TRBV2 to TRBJ2-7; 12 bases are shared with TRBD2. This CDR3 is built from 17 residues. Germline loops: CDR1 SNHLY, CDR2 FYNNEI. V trimming: 7 bases; J trimming: 3 bases; junction bases outside the gene matches: 13. For the CDR3, the DNA is TGTGCCAGCATCTTAACCCGGACTAGCGGGGAGAACTACGAGCAGTACTTC. This gives the protein CASILTRTSGENYEQYF.

The V and J genes are TRBV7-3 and TRBJ2-5, with 12 bases fitting TRBD2. After removal of 1 base from V and 5 bases from J, the junction contained 5 bases not matched to a gene. The CDR3 runs 16 residues. Germline values: CDR1 SGHTA, CDR2 FQGTGA. CDR3 in amino acids: CASSLILAGGPETQYF. The CDR3 coding sequence is TGTGCCAGCAGCTTAATCCTAGCGGGGGGGCCGGAGACCCAGTACTTC. Complete variable domain (other parts from reference TRBV7-3 and TRBJ2-5): GAGVSQTPSNKVTEKGKYVELRCDPISGHTALYWYRQSLGQGPEFLIYFQGTGAADDSGLPNDRFFAVRPEGSVSTLKIQRTERGDSAVYLCASSLILAGGPETQYFGPGTRLLVL.

This chain connects TRBV11-2 to TRBJ1-1, with 7 bases identical to TRBD1. The CDR3 is 13 amino acids. Germline-derived CDR1 and CDR2 are SGHAT and FQNNGV. V was pared by 5 bases and J by 8 bases, with 8 bases of the junction left unmatched. CDR3 in amino acids: CASSDTGVWEAFF. In DNA form, the CDR3 reads TGTGCCAGCAGCGACACAGGGGTCTGGGAAGCTTTCTTT.

This chain connects TRBV9 to TRBJ2-5; D might be TRBD2 (6 bases). This CDR3 is built from 15 residues. Germline loops: CDR1 SGDLS, CDR2 YYNGEE. Between the trimmed V and J ends, which lost 4 bases and 2 bases, there was a span of 15 bases. CDR3 sequence reads: CASSYRGLTQETQYF. The CDR3 nucleotides are TGTGCCAGCAGCTACCGGGGACTCACACAAGAGACCCAGTACTTC. The variable domain in full, completed from reference TRBV9 and TRBJ2-5, reads DSGVTQTPKHLITATGQRVTLRCSPRSGDLSVYWYQQSLDQGLQFLIQYYNGEERAKGNILERFSAQQFPDLHSELNLSSLELGDSALYFCASSYRGLTQETQYFGPGTRLLVL.